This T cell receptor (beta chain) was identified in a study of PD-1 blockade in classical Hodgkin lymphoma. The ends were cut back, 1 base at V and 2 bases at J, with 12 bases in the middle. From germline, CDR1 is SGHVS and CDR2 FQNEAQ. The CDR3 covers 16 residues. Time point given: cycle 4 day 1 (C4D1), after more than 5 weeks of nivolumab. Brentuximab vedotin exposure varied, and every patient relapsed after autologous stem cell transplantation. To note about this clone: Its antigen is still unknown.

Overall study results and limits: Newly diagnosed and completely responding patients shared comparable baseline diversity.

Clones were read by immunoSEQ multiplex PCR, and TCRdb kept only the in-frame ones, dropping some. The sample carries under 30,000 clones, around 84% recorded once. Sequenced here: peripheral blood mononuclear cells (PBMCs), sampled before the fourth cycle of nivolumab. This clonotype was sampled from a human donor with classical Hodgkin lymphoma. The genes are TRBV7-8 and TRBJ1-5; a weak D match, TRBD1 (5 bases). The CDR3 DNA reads TGTGCCAGCAGCTTAGTTGGGACGTACGGCAATCAGCCCCAGCATTTT. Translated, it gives CASSLVGTYGNQPQHF.